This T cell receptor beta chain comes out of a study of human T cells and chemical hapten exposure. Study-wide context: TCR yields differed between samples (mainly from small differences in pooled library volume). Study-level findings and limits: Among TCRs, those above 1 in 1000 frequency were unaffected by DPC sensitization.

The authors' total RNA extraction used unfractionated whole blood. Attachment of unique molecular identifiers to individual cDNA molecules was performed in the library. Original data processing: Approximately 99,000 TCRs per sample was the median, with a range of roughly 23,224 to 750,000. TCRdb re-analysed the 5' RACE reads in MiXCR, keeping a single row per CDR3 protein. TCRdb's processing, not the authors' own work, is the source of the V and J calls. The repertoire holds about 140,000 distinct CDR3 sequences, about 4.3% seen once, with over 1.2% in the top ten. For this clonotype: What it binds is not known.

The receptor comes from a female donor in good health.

Here the CDR3 reads CASSVQPLETEAFF. CDR3 DNA sequence: TGCGCCAGCAGCGTTCAACCGCTGGAAACTGAAGCTTTCTTT. The chain uses TRBV5-1 and TRBJ1-1; D unclear. The CDR3 is 14 residues long. The V gene's germline CDR1 is SGHRS and CDR2 YFSETQ. V was cut by 4 bases and J by 5 bases, with 15 bases left in between.